This T cell receptor (beta chain) originates from a study of CXCR3-negative and CXCR3-positive naive CD8 T cells. Overall study results and limits: Comparably high diversity was seen in both naive subsets, and much lower diversity in memory CD8+ cells.

Via 5' RACE with UMI labels, TRB cDNA libraries were prepared. One entry per CDR3 protein, without DNA, is what TCRdb gives after re-calling the 5' RACE reads. Recorded for this sample: around 50,000 distinct CDR3 sequences. With respect to this clonotype: Its specificity is not known.

The CDR3 is 14 residues long. Germline V gene data show CDR1 as SGHRS and CDR2 as YFSETQ. The sequence derives from a human donor in good health. Some clones in this sample may be carry-over from other donors' samples. This chain connects TRBV5-1 to TRBJ2-7. Source material: naive CXCR3- CD8+ T cells from blood. The subset here: CD45RO-CCR7+CD27+CD95- naive CD8+ T cells lacking CXCR3 (TNR3-). CDR3 amino acids: CASSFTEPSYEQYF.